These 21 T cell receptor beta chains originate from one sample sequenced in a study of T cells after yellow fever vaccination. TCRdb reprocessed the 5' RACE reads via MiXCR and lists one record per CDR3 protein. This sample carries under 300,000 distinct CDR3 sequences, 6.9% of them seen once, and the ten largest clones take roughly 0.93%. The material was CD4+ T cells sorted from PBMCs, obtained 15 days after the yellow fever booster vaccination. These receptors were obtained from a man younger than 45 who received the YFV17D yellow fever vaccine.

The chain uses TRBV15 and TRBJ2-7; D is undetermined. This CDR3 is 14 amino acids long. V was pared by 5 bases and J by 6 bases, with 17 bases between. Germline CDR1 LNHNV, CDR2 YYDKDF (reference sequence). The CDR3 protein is CATSGYNVKVEQYF. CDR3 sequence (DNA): TGTGCCACCAGCGGATACAATGTTAAGGTCGAGCAGTACTTC.

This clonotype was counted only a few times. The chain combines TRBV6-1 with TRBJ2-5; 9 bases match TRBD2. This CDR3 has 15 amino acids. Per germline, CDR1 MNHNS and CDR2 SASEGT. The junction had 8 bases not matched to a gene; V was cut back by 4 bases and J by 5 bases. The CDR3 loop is CASSGSGSVWETQYF. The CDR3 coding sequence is TGTGCCAGCAGTGGTAGCGGGAGTGTATGGGAGACCCAGTACTTC.

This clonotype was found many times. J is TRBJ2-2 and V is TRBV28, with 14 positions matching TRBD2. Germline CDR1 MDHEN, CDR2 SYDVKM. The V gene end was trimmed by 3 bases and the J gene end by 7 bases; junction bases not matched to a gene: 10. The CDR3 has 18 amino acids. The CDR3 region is CASSLLGLAGVGVGELFF. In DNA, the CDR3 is TGTGCCAGCAGTTTGTTGGGACTAGCGGGAGTGGGCGTCGGGGAGCTGTTTTTT. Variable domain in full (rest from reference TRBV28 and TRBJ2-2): DVKVTQSSRYLVKRTGEKVFLECVQDMDHENMFWYRQDPGLGLRLIYFSYDVKMKEKGDIPEGYSVSREKKERFSLILESASTNQTSMYLCASSLLGLAGVGVGELFFGEGSRLTVL.

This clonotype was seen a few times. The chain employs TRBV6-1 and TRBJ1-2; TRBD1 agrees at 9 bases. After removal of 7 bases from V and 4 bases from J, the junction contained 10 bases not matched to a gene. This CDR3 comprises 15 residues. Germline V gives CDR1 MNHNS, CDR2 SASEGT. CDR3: CASTYPGQGFYGYTF. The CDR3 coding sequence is TGTGCCAGCACCTACCCGGGACAGGGATTCTATGGCTACACCTTC.

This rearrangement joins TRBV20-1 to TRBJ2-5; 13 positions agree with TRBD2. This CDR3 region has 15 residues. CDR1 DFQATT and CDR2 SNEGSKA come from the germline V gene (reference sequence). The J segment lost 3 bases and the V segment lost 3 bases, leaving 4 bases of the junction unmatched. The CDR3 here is CSASGLAGVEETQYF. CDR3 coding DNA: TGCAGTGCTAGTGGACTAGCGGGAGTGGAAGAGACCCAGTACTTC.

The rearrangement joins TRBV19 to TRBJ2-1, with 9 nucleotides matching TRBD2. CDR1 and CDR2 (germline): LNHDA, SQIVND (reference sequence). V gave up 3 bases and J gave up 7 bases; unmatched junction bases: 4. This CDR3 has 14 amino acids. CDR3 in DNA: TGTGCCAGTAGTATCTTAGCGGGAGTAAATGAGCAGTTCTTC. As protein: CASSILAGVNEQFF.

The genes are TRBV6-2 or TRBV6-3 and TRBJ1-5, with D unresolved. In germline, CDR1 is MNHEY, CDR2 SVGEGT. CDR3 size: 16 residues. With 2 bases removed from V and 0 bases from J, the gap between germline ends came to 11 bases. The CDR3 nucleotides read TGTGCCAGCAGTTACATGGCAGAACTTAGCAATCAGCCCCAGCATTTT. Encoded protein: CASSYMAELSNQPQHF.

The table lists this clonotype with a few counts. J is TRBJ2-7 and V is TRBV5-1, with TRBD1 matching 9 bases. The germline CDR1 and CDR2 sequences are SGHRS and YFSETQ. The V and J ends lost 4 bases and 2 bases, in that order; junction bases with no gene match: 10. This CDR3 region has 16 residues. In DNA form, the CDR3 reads TGCGCCAGCAGCGCTCGGCCGGGACAGGGCGCCTACGAGCAGTACTTC. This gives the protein CASSARPGQGAYEQYF.

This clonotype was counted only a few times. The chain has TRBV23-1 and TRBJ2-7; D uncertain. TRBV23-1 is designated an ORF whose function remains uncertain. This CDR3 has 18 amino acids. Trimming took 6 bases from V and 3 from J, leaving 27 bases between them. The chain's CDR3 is CASSRKHGPPAIFYEQYF. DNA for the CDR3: TGCGCCAGCAGCCGAAAGCATGGGCCTCCCGCTATATTCTACGAGCAGTACTTC.

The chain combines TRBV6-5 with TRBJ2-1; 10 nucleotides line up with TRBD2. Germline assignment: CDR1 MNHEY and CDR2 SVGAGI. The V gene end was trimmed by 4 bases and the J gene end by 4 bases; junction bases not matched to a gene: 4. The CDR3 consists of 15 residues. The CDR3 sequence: CASSSSGSAYNEQFF. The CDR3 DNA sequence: TGTGCCAGCAGTTCTAGCGGGAGCGCATACAATGAGCAGTTCTTC.

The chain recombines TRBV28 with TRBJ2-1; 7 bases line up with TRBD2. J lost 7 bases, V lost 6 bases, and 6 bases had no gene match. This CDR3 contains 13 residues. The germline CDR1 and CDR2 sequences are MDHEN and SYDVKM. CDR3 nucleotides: TGTGCCAGCAGGGGCGGGAGTAGTAATGAGCAGTTCTTC. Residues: CASRGGSSNEQFF.

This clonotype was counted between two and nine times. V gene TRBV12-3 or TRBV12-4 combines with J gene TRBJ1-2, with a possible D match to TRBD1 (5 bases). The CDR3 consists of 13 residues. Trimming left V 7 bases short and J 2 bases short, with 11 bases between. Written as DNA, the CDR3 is TGTGCCAGCACCATACAGGCAAACTATGGCTACACCTTC. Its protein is CASTIQANYGYTF.

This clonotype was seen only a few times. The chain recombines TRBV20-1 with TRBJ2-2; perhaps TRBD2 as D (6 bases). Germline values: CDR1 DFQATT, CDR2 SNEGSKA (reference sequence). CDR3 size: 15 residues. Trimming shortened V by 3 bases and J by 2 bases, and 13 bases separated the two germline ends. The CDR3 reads CSASDGSLNTGELFF. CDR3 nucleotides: TGCAGTGCTAGTGACGGGAGCCTTAACACCGGGGAGCTGTTTTTT.

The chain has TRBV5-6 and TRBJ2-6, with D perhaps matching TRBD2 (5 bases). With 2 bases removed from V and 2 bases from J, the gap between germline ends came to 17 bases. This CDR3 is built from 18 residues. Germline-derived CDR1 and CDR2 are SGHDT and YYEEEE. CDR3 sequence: CASSLDRGGGTGANVLTF. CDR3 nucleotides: TGTGCCAGCAGCTTAGACCGGGGTGGAGGCACTGGGGCCAACGTCCTGACTTTC.

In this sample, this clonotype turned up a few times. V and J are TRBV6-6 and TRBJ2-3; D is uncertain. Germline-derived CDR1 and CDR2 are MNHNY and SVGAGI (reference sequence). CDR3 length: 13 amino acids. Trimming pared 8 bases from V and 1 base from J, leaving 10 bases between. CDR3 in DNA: TGTGCCAGCGGCCTCGGGCGCACAGATACGCAGTATTTT. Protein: CASGLGRTDTQYF.

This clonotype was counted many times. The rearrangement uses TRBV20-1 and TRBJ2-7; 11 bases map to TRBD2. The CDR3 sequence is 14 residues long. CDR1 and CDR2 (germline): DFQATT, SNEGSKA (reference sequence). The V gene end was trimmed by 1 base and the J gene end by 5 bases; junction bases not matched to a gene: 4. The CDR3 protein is CSARGLAGFDEQYF. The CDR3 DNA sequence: TGCAGTGCTAGAGGACTAGCGGGATTTGACGAGCAGTACTTC.

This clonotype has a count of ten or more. CDR3 sequence reads: CASSVVSQEGEQFF. CDR3 in DNA: TGTGCCAGCAGCGTAGTTTCCCAGGAGGGTGAGCAGTTCTTC. The V and J genes are TRBV9 and TRBJ2-1; a weak D match, TRBD2 (6 bases). CDR1 and CDR2 from the germline V gene are SGDLS and YYNGEE. CDR3 length: 14 amino acids. V was shortened by 0 bases and J by 9 bases, with 13 bases between the two germline ends. Full variable domain (remainder filled in from reference TRBV9 and TRBJ2-1): DSGVTQTPKHLITATGQRVTLRCSPRSGDLSVYWYQQSLDQGLQFLIQYYNGEERAKGNILERFSAQQFPDLHSELNLSSLELGDSALYFCASSVVSQEGEQFFGPGTRLTVL.

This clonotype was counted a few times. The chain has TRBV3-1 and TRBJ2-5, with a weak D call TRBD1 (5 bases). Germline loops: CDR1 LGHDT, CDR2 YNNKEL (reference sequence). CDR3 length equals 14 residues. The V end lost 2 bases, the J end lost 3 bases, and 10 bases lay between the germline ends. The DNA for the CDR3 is TGTGCCAGCAGCCAACTGGCAGGGAAAGAGACCCAGTACTTC. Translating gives CASSQLAGKETQYF.

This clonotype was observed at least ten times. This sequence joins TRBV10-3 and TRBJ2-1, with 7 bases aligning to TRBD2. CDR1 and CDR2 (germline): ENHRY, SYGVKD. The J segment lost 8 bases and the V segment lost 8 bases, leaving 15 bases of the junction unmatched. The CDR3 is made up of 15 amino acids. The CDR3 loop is CAIGRGAGASHEQFF. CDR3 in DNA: TGTGCCATCGGACGAGGGGCGGGAGCGTCCCATGAGCAGTTCTTC.

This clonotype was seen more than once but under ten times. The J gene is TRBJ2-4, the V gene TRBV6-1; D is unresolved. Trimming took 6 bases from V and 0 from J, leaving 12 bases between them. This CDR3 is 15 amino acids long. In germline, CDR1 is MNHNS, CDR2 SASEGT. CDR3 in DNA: TGTGCCAGCAGCGACCGAAGGATAGCCAAAAACATTCAGTACTTC. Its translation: CASSDRRIAKNIQYF.

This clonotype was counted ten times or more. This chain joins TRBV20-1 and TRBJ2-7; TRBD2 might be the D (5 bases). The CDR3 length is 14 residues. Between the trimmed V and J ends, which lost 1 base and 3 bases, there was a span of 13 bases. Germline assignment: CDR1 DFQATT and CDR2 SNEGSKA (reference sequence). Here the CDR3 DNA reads TGCAGTGCTAGAGCCTCGGGATCCCACTACGAGCAGTACTTC. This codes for CSARASGSHYEQYF.